Sequencing of this T cell receptor beta chain was carried out in a study of blood T cell repertoires in COVID-19. Study details: Specimens from acute and convalescent COVID-19 originated in the United States, Italy and Spain. Sample material is recorded as cDNA or gDNA derived from T cells, B-cell-depleted T cells, or PBMCs.

Per the original data handling: The assay estimated nucleated cells by amplifying reference gene primers. TCRdb's table, derived via immunoSEQ multiplex PCR, lists solely in-frame clones and lacks some. The V and J calls and clone size are taken from that table; D and trimming were inferred from the DNA. The sample consists of a few hundred thousand clones, 85% to 90% of them appearing once. CDR3 size: 14 residues. Trimming removed 4 bases from V and 5 bases from J; junction bases left unmatched: 5. Looked up from germline, CDR1 is MGHDK and CDR2 is SYGVNS. The origin of this receptor is a woman in her thirties or forties with acute or convalescent COVID-19. The genes are TRBV25-1 and TRBJ1-2, with TRBD1 matching 9 bases. Sequencing was done on a sample of peripheral blood. Here the CDR3 DNA reads TGTGCCAGCAGTGTAACAGGGGGCGCATATGGCTACACCTTC. Encoded protein: CASSVTGGAYGYTF.